This T cell receptor (beta chain) was profiled in a study of T cell responses to AZD1222 COVID-19 vaccine. Study-wide points: The study identified only five or six AZD1222 recipients as seropositive at baseline. Donor demographics were predominantly white British with a female majority; clonal diversity may be underestimated.

Here immunoSEQ multiplex PCR was the method, and the copy in TCRdb shows in-frame clones only, minus some. In the table there are around 130,000 clones, under 95% of which are singletons. This clone has only a few counts. Its cognate antigen is unknown. The TCR originated in an adult who received the MenACWY meningococcal vaccine as a control. The input for sequencing was peripheral blood, taken 28 days after the second dose of the MenACWY control vaccine.

CDR3 bases: TGTGCCAGCAGCTTAGTTCCGGGACTAGCGGGAGGCACCGGGGAGCTGTTTTTT. The encoded protein is CASSLVPGLAGGTGELFF. The V call is TRBV7-9, the J call TRBJ2-2; 15 bases align to TRBD2. J lost 4 bases, V lost 1 base, and 4 bases had no gene match. CDR1 and CDR2 from the germline V gene are SEHNR and FQNEAQ (reference sequence). The CDR3 runs 18 residues.